These 11 T cell receptor beta chains share one sample of origin, sequenced in a study of T cells in Graves' hyperthyroidism and ophthalmopathy (dated by TCRdb to the late 2010s). The method was multiplex PCR. The sample was run on an Illumina HiSeq 2000. The TCR beta CDR3 regions were amplified from the RNA transcripts. The first round of RT-PCR for the TCR CDR3 was performed with the HTBI primer set and the Qiagen OneStep RT-PCR kit. TCRdb reprocessed the public reads (quality trimming at Q25 with fastp, clone calling with MiXCR) and kept in-frame beta chains. Identical CDR3 protein sequences are pooled into one entry, listed with their most common genes and DNA. This sample gives some 600,000 distinct CDR3 sequences in total; around 45% of them show up just once. The ten most abundant clones make up about 7.8% of the sample. The sample consisted of peripheral blood or thyroid tissue (not recorded which). These receptors came from a woman aged 18-30 years with Graves' hyperthyroidism. Donor details come from another sample of the same person, matched by shared clones.

As to this clonotype: A read error may explain this, as a much larger clone is one base away. DNA of the CDR3: TGTGCCAGCAGCTCAGGGGCCGGGCAGCCCCAGCATTTT. Its translation: CASSSGAGQPQHF. The chain uses TRBV7-8 and TRBJ1-5, with a possible D match to TRBD1 (6 bases). The CDR3 is 13 residues long. The V gene's germline CDR1 is SGHVS and CDR2 FQNEAQ. V was clipped by 4 bases and J by 7 bases, with 11 bases between them.

This chain joins TRBV6-5 and TRBJ1-1; D remains unclear. There are 14 residues in the CDR3. Per germline, CDR1 MNHEY and CDR2 SVGAGI. Trimming took off 8 bases at V and 1 base at J, with 14 bases between the two ends. CDR3 sequence reads: CASRTNQGNTEAFF. CDR3 in DNA: TGTGCCAGCCGGACCAACCAAGGGAACACTGAAGCTTTCTTT.

The rearrangement links TRBV2 to TRBJ2-3, with D perhaps matching TRBD2 (5 bases). V was cut by 5 bases and J by 4 bases, with 13 bases left in between. This CDR3 is built from 14 residues. Germline CDR1 and CDR2: SNHLY and FYNNEI. CDR3 in amino acids: CASSPSGRADTQYF. For the CDR3, the DNA is TGTGCCAGCAGTCCGAGCGGACGTGCAGATACGCAGTATTTT. Drawing the rest from reference TRBV2 and TRBJ2-3, the complete variable domain is EPEVTQTPSHQVTQMGQEVILRCVPISNHLYFYWYRQILGQKVEFLVSFYNNEISEKSEIFDDQFSVERPDGSNFTLKIRSTKLEDSAMYFCASSPSGRADTQYFGPGTRLTVL.

V usage is TRBV28 and J usage is TRBJ1-2, with TRBD1 as a possible D gene (5 bases). The CDR3 runs to 12 residues. The V gene's germline CDR1 is MDHEN and CDR2 SYDVKM. V was clipped by 6 bases and J by 3 bases, with 8 bases between them. The CDR3 is CASRATDYGYTF. CDR3 coding DNA: TGTGCCAGCAGGGCGACAGACTATGGCTACACCTTC.

With regard to this clonotype: One junction end does not reproduce the germline sequence, and a read error may be involved. J is TRBJ1-6 and V is TRBV2; the D gene is possibly TRBD1 (6 bases). The CDR3 is 14 residues long. Germline V CDR1 and CDR2: SNHLY, FYNNEI. This CDR3 is CATSDGTQNSPLHF. DNA of the CDR3: TGTGCCACCAGTGATGGGACACAAAATTCACCCCTCCACTTT.

As to this clonotype: A much larger clone sits a single nucleotide away, making a read error possible. The rearrangement joins TRBV2 to TRBJ1-2; D ambiguous. Trimming removed 0 bases at V and 10 bases at J, with 18 bases between. This CDR3 contains 15 residues. Germline values: CDR1 SNHLY, CDR2 FYNNEI. In DNA form, the CDR3 reads TGTGCCAGCAGTGAAGCCTGGAGGAGCGAACGAGACTACACCTTC. Encoded protein: CASSEAWRSERDYTF.

There are many counts of this clonotype. V and J are TRBV7-3 and TRBJ2-5; tentative D call: TRBD1 (5 bases). Between the trimmed V and J ends, which lost 5 bases and 4 bases, there was a span of 11 bases. This CDR3 has 13 amino acids. Germline CDR1 reads SGHTA; CDR2 reads FQGTGA. CDR3 amino acids: CASSMAGRETQYF. The CDR3 DNA follows: TGTGCCAGCAGCATGGCAGGGCGAGAGACCCAGTACTTC.

Concerning this clonotype itself: At one end the junction does not follow the germline gene, possibly because of a read error. CDR3 DNA: TGTGCCAGCAGCTTAGTAGCGGGCTCCTACGAGCAGCACTTC. It encodes CASSLVAGSYEQHF. The chain employs TRBV7-6 and TRBJ2-7; 7 bases line up with TRBD2. From germline, CDR1 is SGHVS and CDR2 FNYEAQ. The CDR3 has 14 amino acids.

This clonotype was seen more than once but under ten times. The V and J genes are TRBV12-3 or TRBV12-4 and TRBJ1-4, with D maybe TRBD1 (5 bases). With 3 bases removed from V and 12 bases from J, the gap between germline ends came to 20 bases. The CDR3 length is 15 residues. CDR3 sequence (DNA): TGTGCCAGCAGTTTCCTCCGGGACGCCAGGGAGGAACTGTTTTTT. It codes for CASSFLRDAREELFF.

The V and J genes are TRBV7-2 and TRBJ2-6; D ambiguous. Germline V gene lookup returns CDR1 SGHTA and CDR2 FQGNSA. The length of the CDR3 is 10 residues. V lost 5 bases to trimming and J lost 17 bases, with 10 bases between them. The CDR3 bases are TGTGCCAGCAGCCCCGACGGCATGACTTTC. This codes for CASSPDGMTF.

This clonotype was seen many times. In nucleotides, the CDR3 is TGTGCCAGCAGCTTATATACGCAGGAGCCAGGGTACGAGCAGTACTTC. As protein: CASSLYTQEPGYEQYF. The V and J genes are TRBV7-8 and TRBJ2-7, with D perhaps matching TRBD1 (5 bases). Trimming cost V 2 bases and J 4 bases, with 18 bases left between them. Germline assignment: CDR1 SGHVS and CDR2 FQNEAQ. This CDR3 spans 16 amino acids.